This T cell receptor (beta chain) was recorded in a study of T cell responses to AZD1222 COVID-19 vaccine. The table came from immunoSEQ multiplex PCR; TCRdb's copy has only in-frame clones and leaves some out. The data hold under 90,000 clones, with about four fifths observed a single time. Study observations and caveats: White British ancestry dominated among donors, who included more females, and clonal diversity was possibly underestimated. Among those given AZD1222, only 6 or 7 were seropositive at baseline.

A note on this clone: Its antigen is unknown.

Trimming cost V 0 bases and J 7 bases, with 22 bases left between them. Germline loops: CDR1 SGHRS, CDR2 YFSETQ. This CDR3 has 17 residues. The J gene is TRBJ1-2, the V gene TRBV5-1; D is perhaps TRBD1 (6 bases). This sequence was found in an adult who received the AZD1222 COVID-19 vaccine. This specimen consisted of peripheral blood, obtained 28 days after the second AZD1222 dose. CDR3 in amino acids: CASSLDHYTGSRSGYTF. CDR3 nucleotides: TGCGCCAGCAGCTTGGACCACTATACAGGGTCGCGAAGTGGCTACACCTTC. The full variable domain, its missing parts supplied by reference TRBV5-1 and TRBJ1-2, is KAGVTQTPRYLIKTRGQQVTLSCSPISGHRSVSWYQQTPGQGLQFLFEYFSETQRNKGNFPGRFSGRQFSNSRSEMNVSTLELGDSALYLCASSLDHYTGSRSGYTFGSGTRLTVV.